This TCR beta chain was sequenced in a study of PD-1 blockade in classical Hodgkin lymphoma. The CDR3 totals 14 residues. Germline V gene sequence: CDR1 LNHDA, CDR2 SQIVND (reference sequence). Trimming cost V 7 bases and J 6 bases, with 15 bases left between them. Only in-frame clones appear in the TCRdb table, and some are missing; sequencing was by immunoSEQ multiplex PCR. The sample gives fewer than 100,000 clones, approximately 92% of which show up once; approximately 2.8% is in the top ten. Brentuximab vedotin exposure varied among the patients, all of whom had relapsed after autologous stem cell transplantation.

The rearrangement joins TRBV19 to TRBJ1-4; D is unclear. Here the sequenced sample was peripheral blood mononuclear cells (PBMCs), taken at baseline. The TCR comes from a human donor with classical Hodgkin lymphoma. In nucleotides, the CDR3 is TGTGCCAGTACTTATTTCTCATCGGATGAAAAACTGTTTTTT. This gives the protein CASTYFSSDEKLFF.